This is a list of T cell receptor beta chains from one sample in a study of molecular identifiers for immune sequencing clone quantification. One entry per CDR3 protein, called by TCRdb with MiXCR from the PCR reads. The sample has around 460,000 distinct CDR3 sequences, about a fifth seen once; the top ten hold approximately 0.8%. Sequenced: naive CD8+ T cells from blood, with Jurkat cell RNA spiked in. Receptors originate from a human donor in good health. Some libraries in this study had Jurkat cell RNA spiked in. Both conserved end residues are part of each CDR3. Each record gives: V gene, J gene, D gene, clone size, CDR3 length, CDR3 protein, CDR3 DNA. D genes are given only for firm matches. Clone size appears in some rows only: once, few, many, or a class for an expanded clone.

>TRBV27|TRBJ2-3|TRBD1|-|16
CASSPTGVGGTDTQYF
TGTGCCAGCAGCCCTACAGGGGTAGGGGGCACAGATACGCAGTATTTT
>TRBV6-2/TRBV6-3|TRBJ2-1|-|many|11
CASNYGGEQFF
TGTGCCAGCAACTACGGAGGAGAGCAGTTCTTC
>TRBV12-3/TRBV12-4|TRBJ2-7|-|few|16
CASSQGGGTGAYEQYF
TGTGCCAGCAGTCAAGGGGGGGGGACAGGAGCGTACGAGCAGTACTTC
>TRBV19|TRBJ2-5|-|-|13
CASSTLREETQYF
TGTGCCAGTAGTACTCTCAGAGAAGAGACCCAGTACTTC
>TRBV2|TRBJ1-1|TRBD1|-|15
CASSEMQGAGTEAFF
TGTGCCAGCAGTGAAATGCAGGGGGCCGGAACTGAAGCTTTCTTT
>TRBV7-9|TRBJ1-4|-|-|15
CASSLGLATNEKLFF
TGTGCCAGCAGCTTAGGGCTCGCAACTAATGAAAAACTGTTTTTT
>TRBV28|TRBJ1-6|-|many|16
CASSLTGADYNSPLHF
TGTGCCAGCAGTTTAACGGGGGCTGACTATAATTCACCCCTCCACTTT
>TRBV12-3/TRBV12-4|TRBJ2-3|-|many|15
CASSFSWVSTDTQYF
TGTGCCAGCAGTTTCAGTTGGGTTAGCACAGATACGCAGTATTTT
>TRBV7-9|TRBJ1-6|TRBD1|many|14
CASSSQGDHSPLHF
TGTGCCAGCAGCTCACAGGGGGACCATTCACCCCTCCACTTT
>TRBV5-5|TRBJ1-6|-|-|14
CASIPGEYNSPLHF
TGTGCCAGCATCCCAGGGGAGTATAATTCACCCCTCCACTTT
>TRBV24-1|TRBJ2-5|-|few|13
CATSGPAGETQYF
TGTGCCACCAGTGGGCCAGCCGGAGAGACCCAGTACTTC
>TRBV7-6|TRBJ1-1|-|-|16
CASSLGSAGADTEAFF
TGTGCCAGCAGCTTAGGGTCTGCGGGCGCGGACACTGAAGCTTTCTTT
>TRBV27|TRBJ2-7|-|few|13
CASSLSERYEQYF
TGTGCCAGCAGTTTATCGGAAAGGTACGAGCAGTACTTC
>TRBV19|TRBJ2-2|-|many|11
CASSVTGELFF
TGTGCCAGTAGTGTCACCGGGGAGCTGTTTTTT
>TRBV18|TRBJ1-5|-|-|14
CASSPRQDHQPQHF
TGTGCCAGCTCACCACGACAGGACCATCAGCCCCAGCATTTT
>TRBV11-2|TRBJ2-3|-|many|15
CASSLVQSITDTQYF
TGTGCCAGCAGCTTAGTTCAGAGCATCACAGATACGCAGTATTTT
>TRBV6-2/TRBV6-3|TRBJ2-5|-|few|15
CASSYSSVYQETQYF
TGTGCCAGCAGTTACTCGAGTGTCTACCAAGAGACCCAGTACTTC
>TRBV10-3|TRBJ2-7|TRBD1|-|15
CAISPRDRGGDEQYF
TGTGCCATCAGCCCGAGGGACAGGGGCGGTGACGAGCAGTACTTC
>TRBV7-9|TRBJ1-3|-|many|13
CASSESSGNTIYF
TGTGCCAGCAGCGAAAGCTCTGGAAACACCATATATTTT
>TRBV4-2|TRBJ2-5|-|few|18
CASSQEWVPGDLQETQYF
TGTGCCAGCAGCCAAGAATGGGTGCCGGGAGACCTCCAAGAGACCCAGTACTTC
>TRBV6-1|TRBJ1-2|-|many|14
CASSFPGVDYGYTF
TGTGCCAGCAGTTTTCCAGGGGTCGACTATGGCTACACCTTC
>TRBV7-9|TRBJ2-2|-|many|12
CASSPVSGELFF
TGTGCCAGCAGCCCGGTTTCCGGGGAGCTGTTTTTT
>TRBV30|TRBJ1-3|TRBD1|-|16
CAWSAGQGVAGNIIYF
TGTGCCTGGAGTGCGGGACAGGGAGTCGCTGGAAACATCATATATTTT
>TRBV7-9|TRBJ2-2|-|-|15
CASSLAGQNTGELFF
TGTGCCAGCAGCTTAGCGGGACAAAACACCGGGGAGCTGTTTTTT
>TRBV15|TRBJ2-5|-|-|15
CATSRDVGSRETQYF
TGTGCCACCAGCAGAGATGTCGGGAGTCGTGAGACCCAGTACTTC
>TRBV12-3/TRBV12-4|TRBJ1-2|-|many|13
CASSPDRNYGYTF
TGTGCCAGCAGTCCCGACAGGAACTATGGCTACACCTTC
>TRBV11-1|TRBJ2-7|TRBD2|-|15
CASSDEPSGVYEQYF
TGTGCCAGCAGCGATGAACCTAGCGGGGTCTACGAGCAGTACTTC
>TRBV5-6|TRBJ2-5|-|few|15
CASSLPLTDQETRYF
TGTGCCAGCAGCTTGCCCCTGACAGACCAAGAGACCCGGTACTTC
>TRBV7-2|TRBJ2-7|-|few|17
CASSLGESSLYSYEQYF
TGTGCCAGCAGCTTAGGGGAGTCTAGCCTCTACTCCTACGAGCAGTACTTC
>TRBV4-3|TRBJ1-4|-|many|16
CASSPLEGMANEKLFF
TGCGCCAGCAGCCCATTGGAGGGAATGGCTAATGAAAAACTGTTTTTT
>TRBV4-3|TRBJ2-2|-|many|15
CASMRSLTNTGELFF
TGCGCCAGCATGCGAAGTCTCACGAACACCGGGGAGCTGTTTTTT
>TRBV6-2/TRBV6-3|TRBJ2-5|-|few|16
CASSPLTGARGETQYF
TGTGCCAGCAGCCCTTTGACGGGGGCGCGGGGAGAGACCCAGTACTTC
>TRBV11-2|TRBJ1-4|-|many|15
CASSPQTGPNEKLFF
TGTGCCAGCAGCCCCCAGACAGGACCTAATGAAAAACTGTTTTTT
>TRBV30|TRBJ2-1|TRBD1|many|15
CAWSLPGTGNNEQFF
TGTGCCTGGAGTCTACCCGGGACAGGGAACAATGAGCAGTTCTTC
>TRBV7-9|TRBJ1-4|-|-|16
CASSLDPRQISTELFF
TGTGCCAGCAGCTTAGACCCAAGACAGATTTCTACGGAACTGTTTTTT
>TRBV12-3/TRBV12-4|TRBJ1-3|-|few|18
CASSTLLGDSSSGNTIYF
TGTGCCAGCAGTACACTATTGGGGGATTCGAGCTCTGGAAACACCATATATTTT
>TRBV6-6|TRBJ2-3|-|many|15
CASSYSGEPTDTQYF
TGTGCCAGCAGTTACTCGGGGGAGCCCACAGATACGCAGTATTTT
>TRBV6-5|TRBJ2-2|-|-|17
CASSYSTGVRNTGELFF
TGTGCCAGCAGTTACTCGACTGGAGTCAGGAACACCGGGGAGCTGTTTTTT
>TRBV9|TRBJ2-5|TRBD2|many|17
CASSVALSGGASETQYF
TGTGCCAGCAGCGTAGCTTTGAGCGGGGGGGCCTCAGAGACCCAGTACTTC
>TRBV15|TRBJ2-4|TRBD1|many|15
CATSLQGLAKNIQYF
TGTGCCACCAGCCTACAGGGGCTAGCCAAAAACATTCAGTACTTC
>TRBV20-1|TRBJ2-2|-|many|13
CSARNRDTGELFF
TGCAGTGCTAGAAACAGGGACACCGGGGAGCTGTTTTTT
>TRBV12-3/TRBV12-4|TRBJ2-2|TRBD2|-|14
CASPPPSGSGELFF
TGTGCCAGCCCTCCCCCTAGCGGGTCCGGGGAGCTGTTTTTT
>TRBV5-4|TRBJ2-7|-|-|15
CASSFFAGSSYEQYF
TGTGCCAGCAGCTTTTTCGCGGGGAGCTCCTACGAGCAGTACTTC
>TRBV20-1|TRBJ2-7|-|-|16
CSARDEALAGYYEQYF
TGCAGTGCTAGAGATGAGGCGCTAGCTGGTTACTACGAGCAGTACTTC
>TRBV28|TRBJ2-7|-|-|14
CASSFGGQSYEQYF
TGTGCCAGCAGTTTCGGAGGACAGTCCTACGAGCAGTACTTC
>TRBV6-5|TRBJ2-7|TRBD1|many|14
CASSWTGPMGEQYF
TGTGCCAGCAGTTGGACAGGGCCGATGGGGGAGCAGTACTTC
>TRBV7-2|TRBJ2-3|TRBD1|many|15
CASSGTGRVTDTQYF
TGTGCCAGCAGCGGGACAGGGAGGGTGACAGATACGCAGTATTTT
>TRBV6-1|TRBJ2-7|-|few|14
CASSETVGSYEQYF
TGTGCCAGCAGTGAAACAGTAGGGTCGTACGAGCAGTACTTC
>TRBV28|TRBJ1-5|-|few|15
CASSFGVAAVQPQHF
TGTGCCAGCAGTTTTGGGGTGGCAGCAGTGCAGCCCCAGCATTTT
>TRBV5-1|TRBJ2-3|-|many|15
CASSPQGQGTDTQYF
TGCGCCAGCAGCCCCCAGGGGCAGGGCACAGATACGCAGTATTTT
>TRBV10-2|TRBJ1-4|-|-|14
CASGGGAEGEKLFF
TGCGCCAGCGGAGGAGGGGCGGAGGGTGAAAAACTGTTTTTT
>TRBV7-9|TRBJ2-7|-|-|13
CASSLLSTYEQYF
TGTGCCAGCAGCTTATTAAGTACCTACGAGCAGTACTTC
>TRBV7-9|TRBJ2-5|-|-|17
CASSLLGAGRDQGTQYF
TGTGCCAGCAGCCTCCTGGGGGCAGGGCGGGATCAAGGGACCCAGTACTTC
>TRBV7-6|TRBJ1-3|-|-|15
CASSLAFTSGNTIYF
TGTGCCAGCAGCTTAGCATTCACCTCTGGAAACACCATATATTTT
>TRBV2|TRBJ2-5|-|-|13
CASSEHSLETQYF
TGTGCCAGCAGTGAACACAGTCTAGAGACCCAGTACTTC
>TRBV4-3|TRBJ1-5|-|many|15
CASSQGVHSNQPQHF
TGCGCCAGCAGCCAAGGGGTCCATAGCAATCAGCCCCAGCATTTT
>TRBV5-6|TRBJ2-7|TRBD2|many|16
CASSLVSLAGTYEQYF
TGTGCCAGCAGCTTGGTCTCGCTAGCGGGAACCTACGAGCAGTACTTC
>TRBV5-4|TRBJ1-1|-|many|12
CASEGLNTEAFF
TGTGCCAGCGAGGGACTGAACACTGAAGCTTTCTTT
>TRBV4-3|TRBJ1-5|-|-|15
CASSHHADGNQPQHF
TGCGCCAGCAGCCATCATGCCGACGGCAATCAGCCCCAGCATTTT